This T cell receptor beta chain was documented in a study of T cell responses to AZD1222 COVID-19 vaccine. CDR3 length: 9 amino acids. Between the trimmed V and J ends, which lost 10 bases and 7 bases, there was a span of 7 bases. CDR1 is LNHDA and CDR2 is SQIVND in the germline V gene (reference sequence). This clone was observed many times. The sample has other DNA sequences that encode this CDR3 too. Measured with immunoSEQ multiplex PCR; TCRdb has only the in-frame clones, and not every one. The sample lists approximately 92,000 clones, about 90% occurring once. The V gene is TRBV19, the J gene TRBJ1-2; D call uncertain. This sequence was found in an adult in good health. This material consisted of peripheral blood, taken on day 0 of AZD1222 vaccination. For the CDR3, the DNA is TGTGCCACCGGGCCTGGCTACACCTTC. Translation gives CATGPGYTF.